This TCR beta chain was obtained from a study of radiotherapy plus CTLA-4 blockade in lung cancer. Study-wide findings and caveats: Radiotherapy plus ipilimumab was followed by expansion in blood of tumor-derived TCR clones.

Sequencing used immunoSEQ multiplex PCR; TCRdb keeps in-frame clones, though not all of them. The table has 45,000 to 55,000 clones, 70% to 90% seen once. Ipilimumab CTLA-4 blockade and focal radiation were given to patients with chemo-refractory metastatic non-small-cell lung cancer. CDR3 length: 16 amino acids. CDR1 is SGDLS and CDR2 is YYNGEE in the germline V gene. V lost 1 base to trimming and J lost 0 bases, with 11 bases between them. In its sample, this clone was seen once. Antigen specificity is unknown. The receptor comes from a human donor with non-small cell lung cancer whose response to radiotherapy plus ipilimumab could not be evaluated. The chain is built from TRBV9 and TRBJ1-3, with D tentatively TRBD1 (6 bases). Source: peripheral blood, taken from a patient treated with radiotherapy plus ipilimumab. The CDR3 DNA is TGTGCCAGCAGCGTACAGGGGATAAGCTCTGGAAACACCATATATTTT. This codes for CASSVQGISSGNTIYF.